The sequence of this TCR beta chain was determined in a study of OX40 agonist ivuxolimab in advanced cancers. About the research overall: Ivuxolimab, an antibody acting as an agonist of OX40 (CD134), was used to treat patients. Previous treatment with anti-PD-1, anti-PD-L1 or anti-CTLA-4 therapy was allowed; 40% had received some. Study-level points and caveats: Relative to CD4+, CD8+ T cells held more expanded clones on average.

CDR1 SGHDT and CDR2 YYEEEE come from the germline V gene. The J segment lost 7 bases and the V segment lost 4 bases, leaving 10 bases of the junction unmatched. The CDR3 spans 15 residues. Clones were read by immunoSEQ multiplex PCR, and TCRdb kept only the in-frame ones, dropping some. The sample consists of roughly 81,000 clones, 88% of them appearing once. A single count supports this clone. The antigen remains unidentified. This clonotype originated in an adult with an advanced solid tumor such as melanoma, head and neck, liver or kidney cancer. The source was CD4+ or CD8+ T cells sorted from blood, collected in a trial of the OX40 agonist ivuxolimab. This sequence joins TRBV5-6 and TRBJ2-2; 7 positions agree with TRBD1. The CDR3 sequence is CASSVQGVGGGELFF. The CDR3 DNA is TGTGCCAGCAGCGTGCAGGGGGTTGGCGGCGGGGAGCTGTTTTTT.